This T cell receptor beta chain was obtained from a study of blood T cell repertoires in COVID-19. Study-level information: Donors in the United States, Italy and Spain gave samples during acute or convalescent COVID-19.

This clone was picked up one time. Seattle patients were enrolled during active infection and followed longitudinally. Sequenced by immunoSEQ multiplex PCR; TCRdb stores in-frame clones only, minus some. The data show around 270,000 clones, about 91% seen once. The V gene's germline CDR1 is MGHRA and CDR2 YSYEKL. With 1 base removed from V and 5 bases from J, the gap between germline ends came to 5 bases. This CDR3 has 12 amino acids. The sequencing input was peripheral blood. This chain connects TRBV4-1 to TRBJ1-2; no reliable D call. This TCR was sampled from a person aged 18-29 years with COVID-19, enrolled during active disease. Written as DNA, the CDR3 is TGCGCCAGCAGCCAAGGTCATTATGGCTACACCTTC. Encoded protein: CASSQGHYGYTF.